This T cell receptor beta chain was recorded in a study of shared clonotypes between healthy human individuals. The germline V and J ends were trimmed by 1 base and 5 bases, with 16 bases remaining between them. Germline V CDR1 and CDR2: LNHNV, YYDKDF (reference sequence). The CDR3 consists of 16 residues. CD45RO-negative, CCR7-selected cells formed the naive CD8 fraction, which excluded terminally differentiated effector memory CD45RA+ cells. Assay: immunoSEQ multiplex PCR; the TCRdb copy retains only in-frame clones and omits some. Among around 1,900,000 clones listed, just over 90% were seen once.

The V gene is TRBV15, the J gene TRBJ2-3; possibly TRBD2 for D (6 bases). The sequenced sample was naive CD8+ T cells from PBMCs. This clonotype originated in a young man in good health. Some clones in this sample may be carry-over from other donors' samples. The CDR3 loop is CATSRGPGGRQDTQYF. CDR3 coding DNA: TGTGCCACCAGCAGAGGACCGGGTGGGAGGCAAGATACGCAGTATTTT.